These 19 T cell receptor beta chains share one sample of origin, sequenced in a study of T cells after yellow fever vaccination. From the 5' RACE reads, TCRdb called clonotypes with MiXCR, one entry per CDR3 protein. The table records 200,000 to 250,000 distinct CDR3 sequences, 3% to 3.5% of them present only once. The sequences come from CD4+ T cells sorted from PBMCs, collected 10 days after the yellow fever booster vaccination. These receptors all come from a man aged 18 to 29 who received the YFV17D yellow fever vaccine.

This clonotype appeared many times. This chain links TRBV20-1 with TRBJ1-1; D call uncertain. This CDR3 contains 11 residues. The V and J ends lost 5 bases and 4 bases respectively, with 8 bases between them. Germline V CDR1 and CDR2: DFQATT, SNEGSKA (reference sequence). The CDR3 DNA reads as TGCAGTGCTCAGATAAGCACTGAAGCTTTCTTT. Protein sequence: CSAQISTEAFF.

This clonotype turned up a few times. The rearrangement uses TRBV10-3 and TRBJ2-7; D is perhaps TRBD1 (5 bases). Germline CDR1 reads ENHRY; CDR2 reads SYGVKD. This CDR3 contains 12 residues. Trimming stripped 5 bases from V and 7 bases from J, with 12 bases between. The CDR3 DNA reads as TGTGCCATCAGTAGCAGGGTAGGGGAGCAGTACGTC. Its protein product is CAISSRVGEQYV.

This clonotype was seen only a few times. This sequence joins TRBV6-5 and TRBJ1-4; 12 bases match TRBD1. Germline V lookup: CDR1 MNHEY, CDR2 SVGAGI. The length of the CDR3 is 14 residues. The V and J ends lost 5 bases and 8 bases, in that order; junction bases with no gene match: 3. CDR3 DNA: TGTGCCAGCAGTAGGGACAGGGGGCGAGAAAAACTGTTTTTT. It codes for CASSRDRGREKLFF.

This clonotype came up many times. The chain is built from TRBV2 and TRBJ2-7; no clear D gene. The ends were cut back, 4 bases at V and 0 bases at J, with 10 bases in the middle. CDR1 is SNHLY and CDR2 is FYNNEI in the germline V gene. CDR3 size: 14 residues. This CDR3 is CASSAGSASYEQYF. The CDR3 nucleotides are TGTGCCAGCAGTGCCGGGTCGGCCTCCTACGAGCAGTACTTC.

The chain carries TRBV6-7 and TRBJ2-5; D remains unclear. TRBV6-7 is placed among ORFs of uncertain function. There are 16 residues in the CDR3. V gave up 3 bases and J gave up 2 bases, with 16 bases separating them. CDR3: CASSYRLTDLQETQYF. CDR3 DNA sequence: TGTGCCAGCAGTTATAGACTCACCGACTTACAAGAGACCCAGTACTTC.

The V call is TRBV6-5, the J call TRBJ2-4; D perhaps matches TRBD2 (7 bases). The CDR3 loop spans 15 amino acids. Trimming took off 6 bases at V and 7 bases at J, with 19 bases between the two ends. The V gene's germline CDR1 is MNHEY and CDR2 SVGAGI. CDR3 in amino acids: CASRRNGGPSNIQYF. The CDR3 DNA reads as TGTGCCAGCAGGAGAAACGGGGGGCCGTCGAACATTCAGTACTTC.

This clonotype appeared many times. The chain links TRBV20-1 to TRBJ1-2, with D possibly matching TRBD1 (5 bases). Between the trimmed V and J ends, which lost 4 bases and 3 bases, there was a span of 12 bases. CDR3 length equals 13 residues. The germline CDR1 and CDR2 sequences are DFQATT and SNEGSKA (reference sequence). CDR3 sequence: CSAIWGVDYGYTF. The CDR3 DNA reads as TGCAGTGCTATATGGGGGGTGGACTATGGCTACACCTTC.

This clonotype was detected ten times or more. The CDR3, as DNA: TGCAGTGCACACCCGACAGGGAACCTCTACAATGAGCAGTTCTTC. Translated, it gives CSAHPTGNLYNEQFF. This chain connects TRBV20-1 to TRBJ2-1, with 7 bases lining up with TRBD1. The CDR3 is 15 amino acids. Trimming at V came to 6 bases and at J to 3 bases, leaving 11 bases not matched to a gene. Germline-derived CDR1 and CDR2 are DFQATT and SNEGSKA (reference sequence).

This clonotype was counted many times. The rearrangement joins TRBV12-3 or TRBV12-4 to TRBJ2-5; TRBD2 matches at 11 bases. The CDR3 sequence is 14 residues long. V was pared by 5 bases and J by 3 bases, with 2 bases of the junction left unmatched. Here the CDR3 DNA reads TGTGCCAGCAGTGAGGGACTAGCGGAAGAGACCCAGTACTTC. This codes for CASSEGLAEETQYF.

This clonotype was seen more than once but under ten times. The chain combines TRBV6-6 with TRBJ2-7; 11 nucleotides agree with TRBD2. Germline CDR1 is MNHNY and CDR2 is SVGAGI (reference sequence). The CDR3 is 15 residues long. J lost 1 base, V lost 5 bases, and 4 bases had no gene match. The CDR3 sequence is CASSQLAGVSYEQYF. The CDR3 nucleotides read TGTGCCAGCAGTCAACTAGCGGGGGTATCCTACGAGCAGTACTTC.

This clonotype has a handful of counts. The chain employs TRBV20-1 and TRBJ1-5, with D tentatively TRBD1 (5 bases). This CDR3 spans 13 amino acids. CDR1 is DFQATT, CDR2 SNEGSKA, per germline (reference sequence). With 4 bases removed from V and 3 bases from J, the gap between germline ends came to 10 bases. This chain's CDR3 is CSAMKGVNQPQHF. The CDR3 DNA reads as TGCAGTGCTATGAAAGGGGTCAATCAGCCCCAGCATTTT.

The chain joins TRBV5-6 to TRBJ2-1; TRBD1 aligns across 8 bases. CDR1 and CDR2 from the germline V gene are SGHDT and YYEEEE. V was pared by 3 bases and J by 1 base, with 6 bases of the junction left unmatched. The CDR3 contains 16 residues. CDR3 DNA: TGTGCCAGCAGCTCGGGACAGGACGGGTCCTACAATGAGCAGTTCTTC. Amino acids: CASSSGQDGSYNEQFF.

DNA for the CDR3: TGCAGCGTTGCGGGATTGCGAGGGAACCTCTACGAGCAGTACTTC. Translation: CSVAGLRGNLYEQYF. The V call is TRBV29-1, the J call TRBJ2-7; D is possibly TRBD2 (5 bases). The germline V and J ends were trimmed by 4 bases and 3 bases, with 19 bases remaining between them. Germline CDR1 reads SQVTM; CDR2 reads ANQGSEA. The CDR3 spans 15 residues.

This clonotype occurred many times. This rearrangement joins TRBV18 to TRBJ2-3; D possibly uses TRBD1 or TRBD2 (5 bases each). Germline V gene lookup returns CDR1 KGHSH and CDR2 LQKENI. Between the trimmed V and J ends, which lost 3 bases and 3 bases, there was a span of 13 bases. The CDR3 contains 15 residues. The DNA for the CDR3 is TGTGCCAGCTCACCCTCCGAGGGGAGAACAGATACGCAGTATTTT. It specifies CASSPSEGRTDTQYF.

This clonotype was seen repeatedly, ten times or more. The CDR3 here is CASSLISGGKETQYF. The CDR3 DNA follows: TGCGCCAGCAGCCTCATTAGCGGGGGGAAAGAGACCCAGTACTTC. This chain uses TRBV5-1 with TRBJ2-5; the match to TRBD2 covers 10 bases. CDR3 length equals 15 residues. After removal of 4 bases from V and 3 bases from J, the junction contained 6 bases not matched to a gene. Per germline, CDR1 SGHRS and CDR2 YFSETQ.

At least ten counts were recorded for this clonotype. J is TRBJ1-5 and V is TRBV20-1, with TRBD1 identical over 10 bases. With 6 bases clipped from V and 6 bases from J, the junction kept 5 bases outside the gene matches. Germline values: CDR1 DFQATT, CDR2 SNEGSKA (reference sequence). This CDR3 comprises 13 residues. CDR3 sequence (DNA): TGCAGTGCAGGGGACAGGGGAGGTCAGCCCCAGCATTTT. This sequence encodes CSAGDRGGQPQHF.

This rearrangement joins TRBV4-1 to TRBJ2-7; 8 nucleotides align to TRBD1. V shed 0 bases, J shed 5 bases, and the junction held 6 bases outside the gene matches. The CDR3 spans 15 residues. From germline, CDR1 is MGHRA and CDR2 YSYEKL. CDR3 DNA: TGCGCCAGCAGCCAAGATCCACAGGGGGTCAACGAGCAGTACTTC. This codes for CASSQDPQGVNEQYF.

This clonotype was counted many times. The chain combines TRBV20-1 with TRBJ2-1; the D call may be TRBD1 or TRBD2 (5 bases each). This CDR3 spans 12 amino acids. Per germline, CDR1 DFQATT and CDR2 SNEGSKA (reference sequence). The CDR3 spells CRTGTDNNEQFF. The CDR3 DNA reads as TGCAGGACCGGGACGGATAACAATGAGCAGTTCTTC.

This clonotype has more than one count but fewer than ten. As DNA, the CDR3 is TGTGCCAGCAGCTCCTCGGGCCGGGGGTCCGAGACCCAGTACTTC. This translates into CASSSSGRGSETQYF. V gene TRBV7-3 combines with J gene TRBJ2-5; D possibly corresponds to TRBD2 (6 bases). Germline assignment: CDR1 SGHTA and CDR2 FQGTGA. Trimming removed 4 bases from V and 5 bases from J, with 17 bases in between. CDR3 length: 15 amino acids.